The TCR beta chain under discussion was sequenced for a study of T-cell reconstitution after alpha-beta-depleted transplantation in children (dated by TCRdb to the mid-2010s). Background for the entire study: The study quantitatively tracked T-cell immune reconstitution after TCRalphabeta/CD19-depleted allogeneic hematopoietic cell transplantation in children using TCR repertoire profiling. Points the paper makes about the study in general: Apparently early alphabetaT-cell count recovery about two months after transplant reportedly relied on only several hundred rapidly expanded clones derived from non-depleted graft cells. Over subsequent months, a decline in hyperexpanded clone frequencies was noted, and after one year, T-cell counts and TCRbeta diversity were mostly ascribed to newly produced T cells. In some patients, the high TCRbeta diversity seen at day 60 was put down to recipient T cells and intrathymic progenitors that had survived conditioning.

Read against the paper, the sample's treatment or condition label means: allogeneic hematopoietic cell transplantation with graft depleted of TCRalphabeta T cells and CD19 B cells. Transplant recipients were children who received TCRalphabeta/CD19-depleted allogeneic hematopoietic cell grafts. After removal of 6 bases from V and 2 bases from J, the junction retains 7 bases not matched to a gene. CDR1 is given as SQVTM and CDR2 as ANQGSEA, both from the germline V gene. There are 14 amino acids in the CDR3, from cysteine to phenylalanine inclusive. Of all the DNA, just the CDR3 is kept, 42 bases in frame from base 1. In this sample, this clonotype turned up a few times. Its antigen is still unknown. No per-base quality is available; no much larger clone lies one base away. Library creation used PCR. TCRdb records Illumina HiSeq 2500 as the sequencer. Molecular barcoding was employed in the preparation of TCR libraries, with unique molecular identifiers being used to normalize TCRbeta repertoire quantification. The raw public data were reprocessed by TCRdb itself: fastp quality trimming at Q25, MiXCR clonotype calling, in-frame beta chains only. Entries that share a CDR3 protein sequence are merged under the most common genes and DNA. Present in this sample are around 250,000 distinct CDR3 sequences, over 20% of which were seen just once. The biggest ten clones account for less than 3.5% of the sample.

The material was PBMCs, obtained before TCRalphabeta/CD19-depleted stem cell transplant. This chain joins TRBV29-1 to TRBJ2-1; TRBD2 fits 7 bases in the junction. The TCR was taken from a girl aged 2 to 10 with Fanconi anemia, due to receive a stem cell transplant. The CDR3: CSVLLADPYNEQFF. The sequence in DNA is TGCAGCGTCTTGCTAGCGGACCCCTACAATGAGCAGTTCTTC.